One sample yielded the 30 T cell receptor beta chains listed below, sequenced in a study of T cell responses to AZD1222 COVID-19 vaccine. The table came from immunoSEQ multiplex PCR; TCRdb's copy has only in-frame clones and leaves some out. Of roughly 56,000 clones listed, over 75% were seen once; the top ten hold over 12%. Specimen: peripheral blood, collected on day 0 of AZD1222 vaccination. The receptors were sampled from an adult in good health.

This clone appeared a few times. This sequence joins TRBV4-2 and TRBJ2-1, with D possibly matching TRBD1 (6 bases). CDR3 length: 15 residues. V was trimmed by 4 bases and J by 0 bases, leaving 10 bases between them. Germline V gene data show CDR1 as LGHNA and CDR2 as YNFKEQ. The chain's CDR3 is CASSLDRSSYNEQFF. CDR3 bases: TGTGCCAGCAGCCTAGACAGGAGCTCCTACAATGAGCAGTTCTTC.

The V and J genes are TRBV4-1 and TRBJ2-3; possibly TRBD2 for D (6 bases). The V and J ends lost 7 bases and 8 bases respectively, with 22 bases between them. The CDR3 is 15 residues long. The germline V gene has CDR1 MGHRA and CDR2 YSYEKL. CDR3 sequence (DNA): TGCGCCAGCACCCCCAGGTGGCCTAGCGAGAGTACGCAGTATTTT. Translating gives CASTPRWPSESTQYF.

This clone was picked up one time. The CDR3 DNA follows: TGCGCCAGCAGGGCCGGGATAGCGGGAAGCAATCAGCCCCAGCATTTT. As protein: CASRAGIAGSNQPQHF. The V call is TRBV5-1, the J call TRBJ1-5; no clear D gene. Germline V gives CDR1 SGHRS, CDR2 YFSETQ. The CDR3 is 16 residues long. Trimming took 5 bases from V and 1 from J, leaving 16 bases between them.

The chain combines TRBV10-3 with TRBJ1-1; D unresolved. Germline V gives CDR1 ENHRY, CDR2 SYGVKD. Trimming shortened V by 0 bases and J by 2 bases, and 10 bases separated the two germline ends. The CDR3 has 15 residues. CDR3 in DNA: TGTGCCATCAGTGAGTCCGGGAGAATAAACACTGAAGCTTTCTTT. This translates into CAISESGRINTEAFF.

The CDR3 protein is CASSERDRQTYEQYF. The CDR3 region has the DNA TGTGCCAGCAGTGAGCGGGACAGGCAAACCTACGAGCAGTACTTC. The rearrangement joins TRBV2 to TRBJ2-7; 8 bases align to TRBD1. This CDR3 is built from 15 residues. Germline assignment: CDR1 SNHLY and CDR2 FYNNEI. J gave up 2 bases and V 3 bases, and 6 bases lay outside the gene matches.

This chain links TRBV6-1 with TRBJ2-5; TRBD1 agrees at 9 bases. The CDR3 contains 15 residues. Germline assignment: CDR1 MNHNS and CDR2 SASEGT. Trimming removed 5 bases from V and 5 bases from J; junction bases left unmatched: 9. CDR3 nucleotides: TGTGCCAGCAGTACGAGGACAGGGGCGGGGGAGACCCAGTACTTC. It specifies CASSTRTGAGETQYF.

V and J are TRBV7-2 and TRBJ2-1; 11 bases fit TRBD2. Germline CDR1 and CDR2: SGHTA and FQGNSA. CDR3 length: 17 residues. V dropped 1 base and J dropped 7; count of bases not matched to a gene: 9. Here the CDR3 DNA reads TGTGCCAGCAGCTTAGATCTAGCGGGGGGAAGGAGGAATGAGCAGTTCTTC. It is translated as CASSLDLAGGRRNEQFF.

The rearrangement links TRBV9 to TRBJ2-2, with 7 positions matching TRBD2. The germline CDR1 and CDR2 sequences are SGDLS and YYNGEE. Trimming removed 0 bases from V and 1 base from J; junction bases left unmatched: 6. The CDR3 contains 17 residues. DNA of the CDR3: TGTGCCAGCAGCGTAGCTGGCCTAGCGGTGAACACCGGGGAGCTGTTTTTT. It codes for CASSVAGLAVNTGELFF.

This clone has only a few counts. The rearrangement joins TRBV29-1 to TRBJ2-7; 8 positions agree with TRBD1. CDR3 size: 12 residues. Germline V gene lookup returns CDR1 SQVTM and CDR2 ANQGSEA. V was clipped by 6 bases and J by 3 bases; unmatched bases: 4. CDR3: CSVLDRVYEQYF. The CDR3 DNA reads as TGCAGCGTCCTGGACAGGGTCTACGAGCAGTACTTC.

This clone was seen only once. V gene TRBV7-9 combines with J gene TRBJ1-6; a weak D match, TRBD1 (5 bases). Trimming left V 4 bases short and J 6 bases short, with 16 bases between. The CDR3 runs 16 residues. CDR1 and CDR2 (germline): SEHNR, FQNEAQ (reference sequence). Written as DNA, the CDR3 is TGTGCCAGCAGCTCCGGCAGGGCGAAGAGTAATTCACCCCTCCACTTT. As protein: CASSSGRAKSNSPLHF.

For the CDR3, the DNA is TGTGCCTGGGGCAAAACCAGATCGGGCACAGATACGCAGTATTTT. Translating gives CAWGKTRSGTDTQYF. V usage is TRBV30 and J usage is TRBJ2-3; D not resolved. The CDR3 runs to 15 residues. The ends were cut back, 5 bases at V and 1 base at J, with 16 bases in the middle. Germline V CDR1 and CDR2: GTSNPN, SVGIG (reference sequence). Full variable domain (outside the CDR3, taken from reference TRBV30 and TRBJ2-3): SQTIHQWPATLVQPVGSPLSLECTVEGTSNPNLYWYRQAAGRGLQLLFYSVGIGQISSEVPQNLSASRPQDRQFILSSKKLLLSDSGFYLCAWGKTRSGTDTQYFGPGTRLTVL.

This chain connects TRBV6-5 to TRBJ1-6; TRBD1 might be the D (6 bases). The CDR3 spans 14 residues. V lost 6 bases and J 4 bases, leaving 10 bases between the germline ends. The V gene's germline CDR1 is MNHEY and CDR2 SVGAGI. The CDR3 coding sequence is TGTGCCAGCAGGGTGGGACAATATAATTCACCCCTCCACTTT. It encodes CASRVGQYNSPLHF.

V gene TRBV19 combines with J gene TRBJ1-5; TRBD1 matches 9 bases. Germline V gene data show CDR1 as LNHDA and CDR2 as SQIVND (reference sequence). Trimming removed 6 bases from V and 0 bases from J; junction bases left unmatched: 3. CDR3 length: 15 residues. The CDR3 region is CASRPGQGSNQPQHF. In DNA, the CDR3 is TGTGCCAGTAGGCCGGGACAGGGTAGCAATCAGCCCCAGCATTTT.

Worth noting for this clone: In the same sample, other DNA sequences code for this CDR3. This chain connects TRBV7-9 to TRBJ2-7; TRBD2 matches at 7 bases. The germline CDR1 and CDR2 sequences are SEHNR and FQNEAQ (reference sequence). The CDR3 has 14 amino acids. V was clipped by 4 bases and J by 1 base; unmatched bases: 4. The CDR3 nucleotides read TGTGCCAGCAGCTCGCCGGGGGGTTCCTACGAGCAGTACTTC. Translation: CASSSPGGSYEQYF.

The CDR3: CASSLDPTETHTQYF. The CDR3 nucleotides read TGTGCCAGCAGCTTAGACCCGACGGAAACCCATACGCAGTATTTT. The chain employs TRBV11-3 and TRBJ2-3; no clear D. Per germline, CDR1 SGHNT and CDR2 YENEEA. This CDR3 spans 15 amino acids. Trimming pared 0 bases from V and 7 bases from J, leaving 14 bases between.

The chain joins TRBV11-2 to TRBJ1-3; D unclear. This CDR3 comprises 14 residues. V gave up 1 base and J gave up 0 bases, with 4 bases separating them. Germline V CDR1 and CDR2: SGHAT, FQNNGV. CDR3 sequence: CASSLGDSGNTIYF. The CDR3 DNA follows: TGTGCCAGCAGCTTAGGGGACTCTGGAAACACCATATATTTT.

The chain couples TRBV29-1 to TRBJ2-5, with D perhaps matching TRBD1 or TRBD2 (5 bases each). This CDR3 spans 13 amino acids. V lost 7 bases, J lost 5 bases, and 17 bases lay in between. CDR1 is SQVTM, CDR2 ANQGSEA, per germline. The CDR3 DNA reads TGCAGCGCCGGGGACGGAATTGGGGAGACCCAGTACTTC. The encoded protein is CSAGDGIGETQYF.

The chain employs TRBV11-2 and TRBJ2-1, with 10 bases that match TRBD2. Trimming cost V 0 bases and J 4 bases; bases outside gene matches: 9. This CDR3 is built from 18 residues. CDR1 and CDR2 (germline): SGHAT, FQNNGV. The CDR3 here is CASSLDPYSGGPYNEQFF. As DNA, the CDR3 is TGTGCCAGCAGCTTAGATCCCTATAGCGGGGGGCCTTACAATGAGCAGTTCTTC.

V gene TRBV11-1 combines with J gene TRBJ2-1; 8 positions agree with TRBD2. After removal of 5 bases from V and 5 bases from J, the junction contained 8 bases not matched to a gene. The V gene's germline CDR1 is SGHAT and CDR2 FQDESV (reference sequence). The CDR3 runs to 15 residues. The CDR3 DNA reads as TGTGCCAGCAGCAAGCTCAGAGCGGGAGACAATGAGCAGTTCTTC. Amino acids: CASSKLRAGDNEQFF. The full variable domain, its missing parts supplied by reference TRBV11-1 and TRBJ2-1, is EAEVAQSPRYKITEKSQAVAFWCDPISGHATLYWYRQILGQGPELLVQFQDESVVDDSQLPKDRFSAERLKGVDSTLKIQPAELGDSAMYLCASSKLRAGDNEQFFGPGTRLTVL.

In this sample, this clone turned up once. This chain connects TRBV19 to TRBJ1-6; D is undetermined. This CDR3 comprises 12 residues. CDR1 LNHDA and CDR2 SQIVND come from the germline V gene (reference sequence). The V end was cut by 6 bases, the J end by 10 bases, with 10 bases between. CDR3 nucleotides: TGTGCCAGTAGCCGTTCGGAGTCACCCCTCCACTTT. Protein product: CASSRSESPLHF.

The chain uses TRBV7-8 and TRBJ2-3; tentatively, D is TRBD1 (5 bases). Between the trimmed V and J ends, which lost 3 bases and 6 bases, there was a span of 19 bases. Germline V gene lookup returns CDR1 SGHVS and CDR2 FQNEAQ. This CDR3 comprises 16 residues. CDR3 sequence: CASSLVGVGVSDTQYF. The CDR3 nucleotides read TGTGCCAGCAGCTTGGTCGGTGTAGGGGTTTCCGATACGCAGTATTTT.

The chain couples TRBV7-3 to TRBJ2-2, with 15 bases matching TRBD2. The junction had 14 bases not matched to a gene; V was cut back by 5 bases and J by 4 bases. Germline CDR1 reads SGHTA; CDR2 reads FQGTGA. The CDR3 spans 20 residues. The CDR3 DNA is TGTGCCAGCAGCCTCAACATAGGACTAGCGGGGGGGCCCGGCACCGGGGAGCTGTTTTTT. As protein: CASSLNIGLAGGPGTGELFF.

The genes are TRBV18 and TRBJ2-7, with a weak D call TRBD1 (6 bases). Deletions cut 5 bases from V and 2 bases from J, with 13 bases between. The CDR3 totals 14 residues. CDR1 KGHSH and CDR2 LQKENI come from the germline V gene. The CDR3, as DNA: TGTGCCAGCTCAGACCGGGACATCCCCTACGAGCAGTACTTC. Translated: CASSDRDIPYEQYF.

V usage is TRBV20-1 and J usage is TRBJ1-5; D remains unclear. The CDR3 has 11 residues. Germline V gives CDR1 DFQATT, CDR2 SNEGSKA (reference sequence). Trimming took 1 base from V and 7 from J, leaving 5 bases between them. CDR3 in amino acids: CSARGGQPQHF. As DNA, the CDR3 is TGCAGTGCTAGAGGGGGACAGCCCCAGCATTTT.

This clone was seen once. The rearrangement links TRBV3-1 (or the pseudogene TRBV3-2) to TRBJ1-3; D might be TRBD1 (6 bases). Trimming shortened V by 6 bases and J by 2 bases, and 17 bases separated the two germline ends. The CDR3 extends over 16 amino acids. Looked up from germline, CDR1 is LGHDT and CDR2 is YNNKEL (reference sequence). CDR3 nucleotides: TGTGCCAGCAGGGAAACCGGGACAACTGCTGGAAACACCATATATTTT. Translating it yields CASRETGTTAGNTIYF.

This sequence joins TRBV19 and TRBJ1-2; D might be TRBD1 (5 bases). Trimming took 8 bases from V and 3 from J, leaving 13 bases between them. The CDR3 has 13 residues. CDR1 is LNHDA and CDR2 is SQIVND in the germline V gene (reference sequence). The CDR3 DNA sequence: TGTGCCAGTCTCCCAGGGCAGGACTATGGCTACACCTTC. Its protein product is CASLPGQDYGYTF.

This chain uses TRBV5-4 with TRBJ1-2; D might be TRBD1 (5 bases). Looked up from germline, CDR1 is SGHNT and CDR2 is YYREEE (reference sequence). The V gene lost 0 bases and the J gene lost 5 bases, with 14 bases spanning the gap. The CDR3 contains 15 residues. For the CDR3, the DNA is TGTGCCAGCAGCTTGGTTGGCCAGGGAAGGTATGGCTACACCTTC. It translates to CASSLVGQGRYGYTF.

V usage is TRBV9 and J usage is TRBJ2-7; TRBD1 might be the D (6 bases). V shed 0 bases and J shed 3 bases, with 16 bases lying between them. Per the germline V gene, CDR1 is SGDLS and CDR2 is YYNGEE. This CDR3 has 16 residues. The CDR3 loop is CASSVGPAGTSYEQYF. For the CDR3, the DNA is TGTGCCAGCAGCGTAGGTCCCGCCGGGACAAGCTACGAGCAGTACTTC.

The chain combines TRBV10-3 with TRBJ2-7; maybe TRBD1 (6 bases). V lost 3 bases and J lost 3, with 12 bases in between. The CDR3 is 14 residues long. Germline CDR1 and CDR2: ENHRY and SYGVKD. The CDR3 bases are TGTGCCATCAGTGACTTCGGACAGAGCTACGAGCAGTACTTC. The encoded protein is CAISDFGQSYEQYF.

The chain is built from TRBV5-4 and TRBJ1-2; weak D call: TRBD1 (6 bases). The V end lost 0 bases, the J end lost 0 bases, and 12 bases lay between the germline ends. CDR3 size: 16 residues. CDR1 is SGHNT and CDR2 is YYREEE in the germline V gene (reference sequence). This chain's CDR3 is CASSLGGQATNYGYTF. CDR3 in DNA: TGTGCCAGCAGCTTGGGGGGGCAGGCTACTAACTATGGCTACACCTTC. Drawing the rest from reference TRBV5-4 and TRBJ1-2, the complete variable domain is ETGVTQSPTHLIKTRGQQVTLRCSSQSGHNTVSWYQQALGQGPQFIFQYYREEENGRGNFPPRFSGLQFPNYSSELNVNALELDDSALYLCASSLGGQATNYGYTFGSGTRLTVV.